The present entry profiles one TCR beta chain with its context. What it binds is not known. Germline values: CDR1 SEHNR, CDR2 FQNEAQ (reference sequence). V shed 0 bases and J shed 0 bases, with 10 bases lying between them. The CDR3 runs to 16 residues. This sample is drawn from a study of T cell repertoires in cytomegalovirus infection. In the study overall: Evidence of both CMV infection and a matching HLA type came from public TCR beta signatures.

General study results and limits: Identification of carriers of CMV plus the relevant HLA was performed using cumulative public TCR beta family frequency. Ex vivo responses were dominated by HLA-C-restricted CMV-specific TCR beta clonotypes.

Each CDR3 protein gets one entry after TCRdb re-called the reads with MiXCR. The data contain some 700,000 distinct CDR3 sequences, around 30% of them singletons. J is TRBJ2-3 and V is TRBV7-9; D gene unclear. Sequences were derived from cultured PBMCs, sampled from culture after CMV antigen stimulation. This clonotype was obtained from a human donor in good health (CMV status not recorded). Some clones in this sample may be carry-over from other donors' samples. The CDR3 loop reads CASSLARPISTDTQYF. Written as DNA, the CDR3 is TGTGCCAGCAGCTTAGCCCGGCCGATAAGCACAGATACGCAGTATTTT.